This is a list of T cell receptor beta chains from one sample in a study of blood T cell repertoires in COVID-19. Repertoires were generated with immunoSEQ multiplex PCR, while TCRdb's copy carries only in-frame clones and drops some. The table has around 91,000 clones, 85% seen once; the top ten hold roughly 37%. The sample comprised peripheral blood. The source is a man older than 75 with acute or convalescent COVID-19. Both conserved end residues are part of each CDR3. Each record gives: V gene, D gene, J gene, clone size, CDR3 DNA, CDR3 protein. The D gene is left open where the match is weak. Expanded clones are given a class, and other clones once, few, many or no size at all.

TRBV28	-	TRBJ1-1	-	TGTGCCACACACCCCGGGGGATGGAACACTGAAGCTTTCTTT	CATHPGGWNTEAFF
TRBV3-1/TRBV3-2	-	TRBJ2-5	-	TGTGCCAGCAGCCGCCTAGACGGGCGGGTACAAGAGACCCAGTACTTC	CASSRLDGRVQETQYF
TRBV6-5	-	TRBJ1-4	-	TGTGCCAGCAGTTCCACCGGGTCCAATAATGAAAAACTGTTTTTT	CASSSTGSNNEKLFF
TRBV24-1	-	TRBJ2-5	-	TGTGCCACCAGTGGGACATCAAAAGGCGTACAAGAGACCCAGTACTTC	CATSGTSKGVQETQYF
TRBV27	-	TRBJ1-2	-	TGTGCCAGCAGTTTATTCAGGACCCACCGGCGGGACTATGGCTACACCTTC	CASSLFRTHRRDYGYTF
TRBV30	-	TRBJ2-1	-	TGTGCCTGGACCTCCCGGACTTCTTACAATGAGCAGTTCTTC	CAWTSRTSYNEQFF
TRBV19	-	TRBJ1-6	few	TGTGCCAGTAGTACCACAGGGCCACCCCTCCACTTT	CASSTTGPPLHF
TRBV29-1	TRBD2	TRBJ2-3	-	TGCAGCGGCAGGACTAGCGGGAGAACAGATACGCAGTATTTT	CSGRTSGRTDTQYF
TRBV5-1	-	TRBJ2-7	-	TGCGCCAGCAGCTTGCAGGGATCCCCCTACGAGCAGTACTTC	CASSLQGSPYEQYF
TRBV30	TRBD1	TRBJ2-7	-	TGTGCCTCGACAGGGGGCGGTTACGAGCAGTACTTC	CASTGGGYEQYF
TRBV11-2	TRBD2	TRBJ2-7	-	TGTGCCAGCAGCTTGCCAGCGGGGCGGGGCTACGAGCAGTACTTC	CASSLPAGRGYEQYF
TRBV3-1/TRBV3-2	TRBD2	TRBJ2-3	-	TGTGCCAGCCGGACTAGCGCTAGCACAGATACGCAGTATTTT	CASRTSASTDTQYF
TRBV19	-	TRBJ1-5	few	TGTGCCAGTAGTATAACTGGTGGCAGGATCTCGGATCAGCCCCAGCATTTT	CASSITGGRISDQPQHF
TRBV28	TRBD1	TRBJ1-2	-	TGTGCCAGCAGTTTATACGGACAGGGCTTTGGCTACACCTTC	CASSLYGQGFGYTF
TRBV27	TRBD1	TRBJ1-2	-	TGTGCCAGCAGTCTGGGGACAGTTCCCAACTATGGCTACACCTTC	CASSLGTVPNYGYTF
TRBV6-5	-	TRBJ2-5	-	TGTGCCAGCAGTACAGGGGAGACCCAGTACTTC	CASSTGETQYF
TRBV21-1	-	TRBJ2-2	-	TGTGCCAGCAGCAAAGCTGGGCTAGCGGGAGCCCTGACCGGGGAGCTGTTTTTT	CASSKAGLAGALTGELFF
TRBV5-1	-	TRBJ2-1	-	TGCGCCAGCAGCTTGAATGGACAAGGGAGGAACAATGAGCAGTTCTTC	CASSLNGQGRNNEQFF
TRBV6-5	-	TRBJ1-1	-	TGTGCCAGCAGCAAGGGGTCCAGCACTGAAGCTTTCTTT	CASSKGSSTEAFF
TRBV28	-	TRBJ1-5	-	TGTGCCAGCAGTTTTCAGTTCAATCAGCCCCAGCATTTT	CASSFQFNQPQHF
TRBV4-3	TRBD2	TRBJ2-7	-	TGCGCCAGCAGCCAAGCGGGGGGGCAGGGGACGGACGAGCAGTACTTC	CASSQAGGQGTDEQYF
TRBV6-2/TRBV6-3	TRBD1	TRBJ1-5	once	TGTGCCAGCAGTAAAAGACAGGGACTTCGTAGCAATCAGCCCCAGCATTTT	CASSKRQGLRSNQPQHF
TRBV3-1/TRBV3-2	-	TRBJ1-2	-	TGTGCCAGCAGCCAAGGTGAGGGACAATTTAACTATGGCTACACCTTC	CASSQGEGQFNYGYTF
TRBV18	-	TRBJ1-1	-	TGTGCCAGCTCACCATCTGCGGGTTTGAACACTGAAGCTTTCTTT	CASSPSAGLNTEAFF
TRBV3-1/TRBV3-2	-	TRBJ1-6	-	TGTGCCAGCAGCCAACCTGGACAATGGGGTTCACCCCTCCACTTT	CASSQPGQWGSPLHF
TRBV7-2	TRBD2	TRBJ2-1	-	TGTGCCAGCAGCTTAGCGGGCGGGAGGGTGACTTATGAGCAGTTCTTC	CASSLAGGRVTYEQFF
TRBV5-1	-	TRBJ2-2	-	TGCGCCAGCAGCTTAGACGGGTTTGCCGGGGAGCTGTTTTTT	CASSLDGFAGELFF
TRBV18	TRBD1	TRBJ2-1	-	TGTGCCAGCTCACCATCGAGGACAGGGAAAAATGAGCAGTTCTTC	CASSPSRTGKNEQFF
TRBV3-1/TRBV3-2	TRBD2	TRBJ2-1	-	TGTGCCAGCAGCCGCAAGCGGGAGGGTAATGAGCAGTTCTTC	CASSRKREGNEQFF